One and the same sample provided the 28 T cell receptor beta chains below, sequenced in a study of graft-versus-host responses after intestinal transplantation. Clones were sequenced by immunoSEQ multiplex PCR, and TCRdb holds only the in-frame ones, with some missing. This table holds roughly 81,000 clones, roughly 80% found once. The antigens for these receptors are not known. This material consisted of unstimulated CD4+ T cells sorted from spleen or lymph node cells, taken before intestinal transplant. The receptor source for this set is a human donor who received an intestinal transplant.

J is TRBJ1-4 and V is TRBV6-5, with a tentative D call TRBD1 (6 bases). The CDR3 is 14 amino acids. CDR1 and CDR2 (germline): MNHEY, SVGAGI. With 7 bases removed from V and 5 bases from J, the gap between germline ends came to 14 bases. The CDR3 DNA is TGTGCCAGCAAGCTTTGGACAGACAATGAAAAACTGTTTTTT. It is translated as CASKLWTDNEKLFF.

This chain uses TRBV6-1 with TRBJ2-1, with 10 bases matching TRBD2. This CDR3 has 15 residues. V shed 8 bases, J shed 9 bases, and the junction held 13 bases outside the gene matches. Germline V gene sequence: CDR1 MNHNS, CDR2 SASEGT. CDR3 region: CASYPALAGAGEQFF. The CDR3 coding sequence is TGTGCCAGCTATCCCGCCCTAGCGGGAGCGGGTGAGCAGTTCTTC.

The chain carries TRBV2 and TRBJ2-1; D gene ambiguous. CDR3 length equals 14 residues. Trimming pared 3 bases from V and 4 bases from J, leaving 10 bases between. The germline V gene encodes CDR1 SNHLY and CDR2 FYNNEI. The DNA for the CDR3 is TGTGCCAGCAGTGAGATAGCACCTTACAATGAGCAGTTCTTC. Its protein product is CASSEIAPYNEQFF. Based on the CDR3 plus reference TRBV2 and TRBJ2-1, the full variable domain is EPEVTQTPSHQVTQMGQEVILRCVPISNHLYFYWYRQILGQKVEFLVSFYNNEISEKSEIFDDQFSVERPDGSNFTLKIRSTKLEDSAMYFCASSEIAPYNEQFFGPGTRLTVL.

The V call is TRBV2, the J call TRBJ1-2; 7 bases are a match to TRBD1. V gave up 2 bases and J gave up 10 bases; unmatched junction bases: 10. CDR1 is SNHLY and CDR2 is FYNNEI in the germline V gene. The CDR3 has 14 residues. The CDR3 loop is CASSEWAGQWLYTF. CDR3 DNA sequence: TGTGCCAGCAGTGAATGGGCGGGACAGTGGCTCTACACCTTC.

The chain is built from TRBV6-5 and TRBJ1-4; D unclear. Between the trimmed V and J ends, which lost 0 bases and 8 bases, there was a span of 16 bases. The CDR3 has 16 amino acids. CDR1 and CDR2 (germline): MNHEY, SVGAGI. The CDR3 sequence: CASSYSIWAAGEKLFF. Written as DNA, the CDR3 is TGTGCCAGCAGTTACTCGATATGGGCGGCGGGGGAAAAACTGTTTTTT.

J is TRBJ1-1 and V is TRBV30; D not certain. The CDR3 extends over 12 amino acids. CDR1 is GTSNPN and CDR2 is SVGIG in the germline V gene (reference sequence). Trimming pared 3 bases from V and 1 base from J, leaving 6 bases between. The CDR3 DNA sequence: TGTGCCTGGAGATCCGGGAACACTGAAGCTTTCTTT. Translating it yields CAWRSGNTEAFF. Together with reference TRBV30 and TRBJ1-1, the CDR3 gives the full variable domain: SQTIHQWPATLVQPVGSPLSLECTVEGTSNPNLYWYRQAAGRGLQLLFYSVGIGQISSEVPQNLSASRPQDRQFILSSKKLLLSDSGFYLCAWRSGNTEAFFGQGTRLTVV.

DNA of the CDR3: TGTGCCAGCTCAGCCGGGCAGCGGGGGGTAGATGAGCAGTTCTTC. Protein: CASSAGQRGVDEQFF. This chain joins TRBV18 and TRBJ2-1; TRBD2 matches 9 bases. With 5 bases clipped from V and 8 bases from J, the junction kept 10 bases outside the gene matches. The CDR3 spans 15 residues. Germline V gene data show CDR1 as KGHSH and CDR2 as LQKENI.

This clone showed up just a few times. The J gene is TRBJ1-2, the V gene TRBV6-5, with TRBD1 identical over 9 bases. CDR3 length: 15 amino acids. V lost 6 bases to trimming and J lost 4 bases; unmatched junction nucleotides: 9. Germline values: CDR1 MNHEY, CDR2 SVGAGI. The CDR3 region is CASSPTGGGTYGYTF. CDR3 coding DNA: TGTGCCAGCAGCCCCACAGGGGGCGGAACCTATGGCTACACCTTC.

This chain links TRBV9 with TRBJ1-3; D unresolved. CDR3 length equals 17 residues. Germline loops: CDR1 SGDLS, CDR2 YYNGEE. Trimming shortened V by 3 bases and J by 2 bases, and 18 bases separated the two germline ends. CDR3 loop: CASSAFIPEAPGNTIYF. The CDR3 bases are TGTGCCAGCAGCGCCTTTATTCCTGAGGCCCCTGGAAACACCATATATTTT.

This chain uses TRBV18 with TRBJ1-6, with D hard to call. The CDR3 sequence is 14 residues long. V was shortened by 2 bases and J by 8 bases, with 10 bases between the two germline ends. CDR1 is KGHSH, CDR2 LQKENI, per germline. The CDR3 DNA follows: TGTGCCAGCTCACCAGCGACAACTCATTCACCCCTCCACTTT. Its translation: CASSPATTHSPLHF.

V and J are TRBV28 and TRBJ2-7, with 10 bases that match TRBD1. Germline values: CDR1 MDHEN, CDR2 SYDVKM. CDR3 length: 15 residues. J was trimmed by 2 bases and V by 4 bases; bases with no gene match: 5. The CDR3 protein is CASSYRQGAAYEQYF. The CDR3 coding sequence is TGTGCCAGCAGTTATCGACAGGGGGCTGCCTACGAGCAGTACTTC.

The chain carries TRBV7-8 and TRBJ2-7; D remains unclear. Germline values: CDR1 SGHVS, CDR2 FQNEAQ. V lost 1 base, J lost 3 bases, and 7 bases lay in between. The CDR3 is 13 residues long. CDR3 sequence reads: CASSLVRSYEQYF. CDR3 nucleotides: TGTGCCAGCAGCTTAGTCCGGAGCTACGAGCAGTACTTC.

As regards this clone: The germline gene is not matched at one end of the junction; a read error may be the cause. The rearrangement joins TRBV4-2 to TRBJ2-3; TRBD2 might be the D (6 bases). CDR1 is LGHNA, CDR2 YNFKEQ, per germline. The CDR3 sequence is 15 residues long. The CDR3 spells CASSQEGRTPGIRHF. In nucleotides, the CDR3 is TGTGCCAGCAGCCAAGAAGGGAGGACCCCTGGGATCCGTCATTTT.

The V gene is TRBV11-2, the J gene TRBJ2-1, with TRBD2 matching over 13 bases. Germline V gene data show CDR1 as SGHAT and CDR2 as FQNNGV. The CDR3 loop spans 16 amino acids. V trimming: 8 bases; J trimming: 5 bases; junction bases outside the gene matches: 9. The DNA of the CDR3 is TGTGCCAGCCGACGGACTAGCGGGAGCCGAAACAATGAGCAGTTCTTC. Amino acids: CASRRTSGSRNNEQFF. The complete variable domain, with remaining parts taken from reference TRBV11-2 and TRBJ2-1, reads EAGVAQSPRYKIIEKRQSVAFWCNPISGHATLYWYQQILGQGPKLLIQFQNNGVVDDSQLPKDRFSAERLKGVDSTLKIQPAKLEDSAVYLCASRRTSGSRNNEQFFGPGTRLTVL.

The chain employs TRBV9 and TRBJ2-2; TRBD1 matches 7 bases. Germline-derived CDR1 and CDR2 are SGDLS and YYNGEE. CDR3 length equals 15 residues. The trim removed 1 base at V and 5 bases at J, leaving 5 bases unmatched. CDR3 bases: TGTGCCAGCAGCGTAAGGGACAGCCCTACCGGGGAGCTGTTTTTT. Translating gives CASSVRDSPTGELFF.

This rearrangement joins TRBV4-1 to TRBJ1-6, with 9 nucleotides matching TRBD1. The germline CDR1 and CDR2 sequences are MGHRA and YSYEKL. V lost 6 bases to trimming and J lost 9 bases; unmatched junction nucleotides: 9. The CDR3 covers 15 residues. CDR3 DNA: TGCGCCAGCAGTCCAACAGGGGGCGCGGGTTCACCCCTCCACTTT. The encoded protein is CASSPTGGAGSPLHF.

The gene calls are TRBV28 and TRBJ2-5, with 8 bases lining up with TRBD1. The V gene end was trimmed by 3 bases and the J gene end by 3 bases; junction bases not matched to a gene: 3. CDR1 MDHEN and CDR2 SYDVKM come from the germline V gene. The CDR3 spans 14 residues. This chain's CDR3 is CASSFPDREETQYF. The CDR3 DNA sequence: TGTGCCAGCAGTTTTCCGGACAGGGAAGAGACCCAGTACTTC.

This chain joins TRBV27 and TRBJ2-1; D is unresolved. This CDR3 has 15 amino acids. Trimming took off 3 bases at V and 0 bases at J, with 9 bases between the two ends. Germline V gives CDR1 MNHEY, CDR2 SMNVEV (reference sequence). The CDR3 DNA reads TGTGCCAGCAGTTTTTGGGCCTTCTCCTACAATGAGCAGTTCTTC. It yields the protein CASSFWAFSYNEQFF.

This clone came up once. This chain uses TRBV5-1 with TRBJ1-2; TRBD1 matches 7 bases. Germline CDR1 reads SGHRS; CDR2 reads YFSETQ. The CDR3 contains 15 residues. J lost 4 bases, V lost 2 bases, and 8 bases had no gene match. The CDR3 DNA follows: TGCGCCAGCAGCTTAGAGGTGACAGGGCTCTATGGCTACACCTTC. Its protein is CASSLEVTGLYGYTF.

The genes are TRBV7-2 and TRBJ2-7, with 11 bases fitting TRBD2. Germline loops: CDR1 SGHTA, CDR2 FQGNSA. The CDR3 runs to 16 residues. J gave up 0 bases and V 1 base, and 2 bases lay outside the gene matches. CDR3 in DNA: TGTGCCAGCAGCTTAGTAGCGGGGGGGAGCTCCTACGAGCAGTACTTC. This encodes CASSLVAGGSSYEQYF.

This clone was found once. The chain uses TRBV19 and TRBJ1-3, with unresolved D. This CDR3 is built from 15 residues. Looked up from germline, CDR1 is LNHDA and CDR2 is SQIVND (reference sequence). V was trimmed by 2 bases and J by 0 bases, leaving 8 bases between them. In nucleotides, the CDR3 is TGTGCCAGTAGTATACGCAGGATCTCTGGAAACACCATATATTTT. Its protein is CASSIRRISGNTIYF.

This chain links TRBV9 with TRBJ2-5, with TRBD2 matching over 10 bases. V lost 0 bases to trimming and J lost 6 bases; unmatched junction nucleotides: 8. The germline V gene encodes CDR1 SGDLS and CDR2 YYNGEE. This CDR3 contains 16 residues. DNA of the CDR3: TGTGCCAGCAGCGTAGCTTCGAGCGGGGGGGCCAAGACCCAGTACTTC. This gives the protein CASSVASSGGAKTQYF.

The chain is built from TRBV28 and TRBJ2-3, with 11 nucleotides matching TRBD2. V shed 7 bases and J 3 bases; nucleotides not matched to a gene: 9. Germline V gene sequence: CDR1 MDHEN, CDR2 SYDVKM. There are 16 residues in the CDR3. The chain's CDR3 is CASKGSSGGGTDTQYF. Here the CDR3 DNA reads TGTGCCAGCAAGGGGAGTAGCGGGGGGGGTACAGATACGCAGTATTTT.

The chain employs TRBV27 and TRBJ1-5; D gene unclear. Trimming pared 5 bases from V and 7 bases from J, leaving 15 bases between. CDR1 MNHEY and CDR2 SMNVEV come from the germline V gene (reference sequence). CDR3 length: 14 residues. The CDR3: CASSRSGPYQPQHF. CDR3 bases: TGTGCCAGCAGTAGATCGGGTCCCTACCAGCCCCAGCATTTT.

V and J are TRBV7-9 and TRBJ1-4; D is uncertain. CDR1 and CDR2 (germline): SEHNR, FQNEAQ (reference sequence). CDR3 size: 11 residues. Trimming removed 1 base from V and 14 bases from J, with 8 bases in between. The CDR3 loop is CASSLEGALFF. The CDR3 region has the DNA TGTGCCAGCAGCTTAGAGGGAGCCCTGTTTTTT.

This clone was detected only a few times. CDR3 sequence: CSVERGTTEQYF. CDR3 DNA sequence: TGCAGCGTTGAGCGGGGAACTACCGAGCAGTACTTC. The chain employs TRBV29-1 and TRBJ2-7; tentative D call: TRBD2 (6 bases). Germline V gene sequence: CDR1 SQVTM, CDR2 ANQGSEA. This CDR3 is built from 12 residues. The V and J ends lost 3 bases and 6 bases respectively, with 12 bases between them.

The V and J genes are TRBV18 and TRBJ2-7; TRBD1 matches 12 bases. The ends lost 4 bases at V and 7 bases at J; junction bases unmatched: 5. The V gene's germline CDR1 is KGHSH and CDR2 LQKENI. CDR3 length: 14 residues. The CDR3 protein is CASSLGQGAREQYF. Written as DNA, the CDR3 is TGTGCCAGCTCACTGGGACAGGGGGCAAGGGAGCAGTACTTC. The variable domain in full, completed from reference TRBV18 and TRBJ2-7, reads NAGVMQNPRHLVRRRGQEARLRCSPMKGHSHVYWYRQLPEEGLKFMVYLQKENIIDESGMPKERFSAEFPKEGPSILRIQQVVRGDSAAYFCASSLGQGAREQYFGPGTRLTVT.

The CDR3 DNA follows: TGTGCCAGCACCTGGGACAGGCGATACTACGAGCAGTACTTC. This sequence encodes CASTWDRRYYEQYF. The chain is built from TRBV6-6 and TRBJ2-7; 8 bases line up with TRBD1. Germline V CDR1 and CDR2: MNHNY, SVGAGI (reference sequence). This CDR3 region has 14 residues. J was trimmed by 3 bases and V by 7 bases; bases with no gene match: 8.